The clone carrying this T cell receptor beta chain came up many times. What it binds is not known. This sample is drawn from a study of CD8 T cells in ankylosing spondylitis. Study-wide results and limits: Prior work had noted some motif variants in reactive arthritis blood and synovial fluid. The study identified a TCR beta motif of roughly eight highly homologous variants that appeared characteristic of ankylosing spondylitis blood. The authors reported significant enrichment of disease-linked clones in matched ankylosing spondylitis synovial fluid.

The germline V gene has CDR1 SGHRS and CDR2 YFSETQ. The CDR3 is 14 residues long. Losses at the gene ends were 0 bases for V and 8 bases for J; bases not matched to a gene: 2. The TCR beta libraries were generated through quantitative 5'-RACE incorporating molecular barcodes. TCRdb itself ran the 5' RACE reads through MiXCR, one entry per CDR3 protein. The table has 45,000 or so distinct CDR3 sequences, 9.5% to 12% seen once. The TCR originated in a male donor with ankylosing spondylitis or in good health (not recorded which). The chain recombines TRBV5-1 with TRBJ1-1, with TRBD1 matching 12 bases. Sequenced material: blood, either unsorted or a sorted T cell fraction (not recorded which). In DNA form, the CDR3 reads TGCGCCAGCAGCTTGGAGGGACAGGGGGCAGAAGCTTTCTTT. This gives the protein CASSLEGQGAEAFF.